Detailed here is one T cell receptor (beta chain). Its antigen is undetermined. This CDR3 is built from 12 residues. About 37,500 genome equivalents of blood DNA were amplified for TRB. One tube held mixed TRB-A and TRB-B primer pools for touch-down PCR. TCRdb reprocessed the multiplex PCR reads, with one entry per CDR3 protein and no DNA. The sample table sets out about 9,500 distinct CDR3 sequences. The data belong to a study of T cell clusters in autoimmune cytopenias. Study information: TRB sequencing had a median approximately 53,000 reads and 2,350 distinct clonotypes per sample. Study-level points and caveats: Primary autoimmune cytopenia patients appeared to lack physiological T cell clusters present in healthy donors. No cluster-lack signature appeared between secondary cytopenia and chronic lymphocytic leukemia patients, apparently due to lymphoma masking. The T cell clusters came from computational analysis alone and lack functional validation.

This TCR came from a human donor with an autoimmune cytopenia or autoimmune hepatitis (not recorded which). Sequenced sample: peripheral blood. V is TRBV21-1 and J is TRBJ2-5; the D gene TCRdb calls, TRBD2, cannot be checked with no DNA. TRBV21-1 is tagged as a pseudogene. CDR3 protein: CASSIGLAGKYF.